These 9 T cell receptor beta chains share one sample of origin, sequenced in a study of blood T cell repertoires in COVID-19. This table comes from immunoSEQ multiplex PCR, and its TCRdb copy is limited to in-frame clones, with some not included. In the table there are 110,000 or so clones, more than 80% of which are singletons. Sequencing was done on a sample of peripheral blood. The receptors were sampled from a woman aged 55 to 70 with COVID-19, enrolled during active disease.

The V call is TRBV18, the J call TRBJ1-5, with D uncertain. V lost 3 bases and J lost 0, with 3 bases in between. CDR1 is KGHSH, CDR2 LQKENI, per germline. This CDR3 is built from 13 residues. Here the CDR3 reads CASSPNSNQPQHF. Here the CDR3 DNA reads TGTGCCAGCTCACCCAATAGCAATCAGCCCCAGCATTTT.

This clone was found a few times. Distinct nucleotide sequences in the sample also encode this CDR3. This rearrangement joins TRBV9 to TRBJ2-2, with unresolved D. The CDR3 is 14 residues long. CDR1 is SGDLS and CDR2 is YYNGEE in the germline V gene. Trimming took off 0 bases at V and 1 base at J, with 4 bases between the two ends. The CDR3 spells CASSVVQNTGELFF. Here the CDR3 DNA reads TGTGCCAGCAGCGTAGTTCAGAACACCGGGGAGCTGTTTTTT.

This clone was detected only a few times. This chain joins TRBV27 and TRBJ1-5, with D hard to call. Trimming stripped 2 bases from V and 5 bases from J, with 7 bases between. The CDR3 contains 13 residues. Looked up from germline, CDR1 is MNHEY and CDR2 is SMNVEV (reference sequence). The CDR3 DNA follows: TGTGCCAGCAGTTTAAACATTTATCAGCCCCAGCATTTT. This encodes CASSLNIYQPQHF.

The chain carries TRBV4-1 and TRBJ1-2; maybe TRBD1 (5 bases). This CDR3 comprises 15 residues. V lost 1 base and J 0 bases, leaving 9 bases between the germline ends. Germline CDR1 is MGHRA and CDR2 is YSYEKL. The CDR3 region has the DNA TGCGCCAGCAGCCAAGCGCAGGGCTCTAACTATGGCTACACCTTC. It encodes CASSQAQGSNYGYTF.

The J gene is TRBJ2-3, the V gene TRBV6-4, with 10 bases identical to TRBD1. V lost 10 bases and J lost 5; bases outside the gene matches: 9. The germline V gene has CDR1 MRHNA and CDR2 SNTAGT. The CDR3 is made up of 14 amino acids. The CDR3 nucleotides read TGTGCCACCTCCAGACAGGGGGCTGAAGATACGCAGTATTTT. Amino acids: CATSRQGAEDTQYF.

The V call is TRBV6-1, the J call TRBJ2-1; 11 bases line up with TRBD2. The V segment lost 3 bases and the J segment 7 bases; nucleotides outside the gene matches: 5. The CDR3 totals 15 residues. Germline values: CDR1 MNHNS, CDR2 SASEGT. As DNA, the CDR3 is TGTGCCAGCAGTGAGCCGGGACTAGCGGAAAATGAGCAGTTCTTC. It encodes CASSEPGLAENEQFF.

This clone is a singleton in its sample. This sequence joins TRBV2 and TRBJ2-7, with a weak D call TRBD2 (6 bases). Per the germline V gene, CDR1 is SNHLY and CDR2 is FYNNEI. V was clipped by 6 bases and J by 4 bases, with 13 bases between them. This CDR3 contains 13 residues. CDR3 in amino acids: CASRLEGGYEQYF. In DNA form, the CDR3 reads TGTGCCAGCAGATTGGAGGGCGGTTACGAGCAGTACTTC.

This clone was observed a handful of times. The chain employs TRBV6-5 and TRBJ2-5, with 8 nucleotides matching TRBD2. In germline, CDR1 is MNHEY, CDR2 SVGAGI. This CDR3 spans 13 amino acids. The J segment lost 5 bases and the V segment lost 6 bases, leaving 5 bases of the junction unmatched. This CDR3 is CASRGSGAETQYF. The CDR3 DNA reads as TGTGCCAGCAGGGGTAGCGGGGCGGAGACCCAGTACTTC.

V is TRBV5-1 and J is TRBJ1-1; no clear D. The V gene lost 0 bases and the J gene lost 1 base, with 7 bases spanning the gap. The CDR3 covers 14 residues. Per the germline V gene, CDR1 is SGHRS and CDR2 is YFSETQ. CDR3 coding DNA: TGCGCCAGCAGCTTGGACACAAGGAACACTGAAGCTTTCTTT. This sequence encodes CASSLDTRNTEAFF. Full variable domain (rest looked up from reference TRBV5-1 and TRBJ1-1): KAGVTQTPRYLIKTRGQQVTLSCSPISGHRSVSWYQQTPGQGLQFLFEYFSETQRNKGNFPGRFSGRQFSNSRSEMNVSTLELGDSALYLCASSLDTRNTEAFFGQGTRLTVV.